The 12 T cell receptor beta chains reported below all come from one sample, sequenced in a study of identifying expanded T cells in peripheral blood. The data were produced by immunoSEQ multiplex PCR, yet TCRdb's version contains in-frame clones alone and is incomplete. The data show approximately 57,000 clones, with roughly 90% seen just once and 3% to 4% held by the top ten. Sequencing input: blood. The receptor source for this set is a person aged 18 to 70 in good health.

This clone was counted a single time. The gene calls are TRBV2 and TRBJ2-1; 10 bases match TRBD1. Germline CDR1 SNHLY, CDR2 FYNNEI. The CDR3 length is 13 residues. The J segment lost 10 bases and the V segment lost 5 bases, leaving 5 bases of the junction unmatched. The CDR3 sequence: CASSQTGGWEQFF. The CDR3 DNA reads TGTGCCAGCAGTCAGACAGGGGGCTGGGAGCAGTTCTTC. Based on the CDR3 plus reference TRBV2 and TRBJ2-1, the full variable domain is EPEVTQTPSHQVTQMGQEVILRCVPISNHLYFYWYRQILGQKVEFLVSFYNNEISEKSEIFDDQFSVERPDGSNFTLKIRSTKLEDSAMYFCASSQTGGWEQFFGPGTRLTVL.

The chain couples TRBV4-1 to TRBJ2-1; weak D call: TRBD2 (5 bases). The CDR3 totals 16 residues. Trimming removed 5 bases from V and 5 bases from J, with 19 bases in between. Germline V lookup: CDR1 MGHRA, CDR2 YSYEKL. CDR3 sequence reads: CASSTRTRTLHNEQFF. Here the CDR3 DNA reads TGCGCCAGCAGCACCCGGACTCGAACACTCCACAATGAGCAGTTCTTC.

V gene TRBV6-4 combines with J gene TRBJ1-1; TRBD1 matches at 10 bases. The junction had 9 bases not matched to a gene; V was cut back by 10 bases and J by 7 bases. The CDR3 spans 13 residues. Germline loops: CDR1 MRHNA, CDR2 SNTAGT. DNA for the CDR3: TGTGCCAACGGGACAGGGGCTTTCCTTGAAGCTTTCTTT. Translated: CANGTGAFLEAFF.

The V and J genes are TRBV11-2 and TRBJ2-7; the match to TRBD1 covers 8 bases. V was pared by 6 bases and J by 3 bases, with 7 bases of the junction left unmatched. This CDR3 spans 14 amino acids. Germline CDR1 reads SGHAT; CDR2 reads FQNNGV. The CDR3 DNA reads TGTGCCAGCAGGGACAGGGCCTCCGGCTACGAGCAGTACTTC. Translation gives CASRDRASGYEQYF.

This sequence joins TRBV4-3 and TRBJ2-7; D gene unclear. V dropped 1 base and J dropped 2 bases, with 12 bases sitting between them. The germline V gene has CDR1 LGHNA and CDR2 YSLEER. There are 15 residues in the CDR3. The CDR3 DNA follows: TGCGCCAGCAGCCAAGGCGTAACAGAGACCTACGAGCAGTACTTC. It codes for CASSQGVTETYEQYF.

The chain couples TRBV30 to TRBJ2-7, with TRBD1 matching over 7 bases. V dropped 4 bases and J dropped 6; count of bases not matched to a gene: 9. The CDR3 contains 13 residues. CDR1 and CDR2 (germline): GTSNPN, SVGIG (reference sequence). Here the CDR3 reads CAWNDRAPGEQYF. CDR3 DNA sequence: TGTGCCTGGAACGACAGGGCGCCGGGCGAGCAGTACTTC.

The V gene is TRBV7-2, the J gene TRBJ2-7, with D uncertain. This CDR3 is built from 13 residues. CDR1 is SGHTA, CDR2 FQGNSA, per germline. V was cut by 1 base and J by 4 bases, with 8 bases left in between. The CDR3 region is CASSLDHLYEQYF. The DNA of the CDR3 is TGTGCCAGCAGCTTAGACCACTTATACGAGCAGTACTTC.

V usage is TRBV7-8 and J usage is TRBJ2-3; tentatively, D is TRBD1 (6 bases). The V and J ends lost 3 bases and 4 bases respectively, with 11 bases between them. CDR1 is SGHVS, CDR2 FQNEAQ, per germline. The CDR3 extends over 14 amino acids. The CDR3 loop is CASSFTGPADTQYF. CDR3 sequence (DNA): TGTGCCAGCAGCTTCACAGGGCCGGCAGATACGCAGTATTTT.

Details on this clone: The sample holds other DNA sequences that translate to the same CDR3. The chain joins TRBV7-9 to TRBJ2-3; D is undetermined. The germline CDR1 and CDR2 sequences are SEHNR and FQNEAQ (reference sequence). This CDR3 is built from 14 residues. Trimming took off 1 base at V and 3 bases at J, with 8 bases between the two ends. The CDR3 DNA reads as TGTGCCAGCAGCTTAGGGACCCGGACAGATACGCAGTATTTT. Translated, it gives CASSLGTRTDTQYF.

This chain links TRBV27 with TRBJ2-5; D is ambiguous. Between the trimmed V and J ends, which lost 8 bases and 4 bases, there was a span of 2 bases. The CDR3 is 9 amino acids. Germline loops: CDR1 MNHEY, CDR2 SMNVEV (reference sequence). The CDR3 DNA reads TGTGCCAGCCGAGAGACCCAGTACTTC. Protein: CASRETQYF.

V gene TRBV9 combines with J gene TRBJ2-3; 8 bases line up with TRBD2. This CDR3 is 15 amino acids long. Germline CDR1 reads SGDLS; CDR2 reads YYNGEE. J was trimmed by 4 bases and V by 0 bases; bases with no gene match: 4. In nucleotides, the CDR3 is TGTGCCAGCAGCGTAGAGAACGGGGGGGCAGATACGCAGTATTTT. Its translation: CASSVENGGADTQYF.

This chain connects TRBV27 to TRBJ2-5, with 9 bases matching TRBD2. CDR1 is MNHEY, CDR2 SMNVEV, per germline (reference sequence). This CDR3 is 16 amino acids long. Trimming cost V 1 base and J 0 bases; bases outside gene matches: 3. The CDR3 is CASSLFAGGNQETQYF. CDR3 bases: TGTGCCAGCAGTTTATTTGCGGGAGGGAACCAAGAGACCCAGTACTTC.